This record looks at one T cell receptor beta chain sequence and its context. Using immunoSEQ multiplex PCR, the repertoire was profiled, and TCRdb retains in-frame clones only, with some absent. The data contain around 450,000 clones, roughly 90% of them seen just once; the ten biggest clones take up 12%. This sample is part of a study of Ad26.COV2.S vaccination and SARS-CoV-2 variants. Treatment: 15 to 20 received Ad26.COV2.S at low or high dose, single or two shots; a few received placebo; per-sample allocation not given. Sampling happened 63 days after the first vaccine or placebo injection. The clonotype comes from a person aged 18 to 59 who received the Ad26.COV2.S COVID-19 vaccine or a placebo. The specimen comprised peripheral blood, sampled in a trial of Ad26.COV2.S vaccine versus placebo.

In DNA, the CDR3 is TGTGCCAGCAGGGGCATAGGCGAAAGGGGCAATCAGCCCCAGCATTTT. Encoded protein: CASRGIGERGNQPQHF. The chain couples TRBV27 to TRBJ1-5; D is unclear. V lost 6 bases to trimming and J lost 2 bases, with 17 bases between them. Germline V gives CDR1 MNHEY, CDR2 SMNVEV (reference sequence). The CDR3 is made up of 16 amino acids.